This entry concerns a single T cell receptor beta chain. A second PCR, run for about 7 to 11 cycles, used a sample-barcoded 5' primer plus a J-beta primer mix. A single record per CDR3 protein comes from TCRdb applying MiXCR to the 5' RACE reads. The repertoire holds some 780,000 distinct CDR3 sequences, with 56% as singletons. This record belongs to a study of blood T cells in healthy people across ages. With 2 bases clipped from V and 0 bases from J, the junction kept 5 bases outside the gene matches. Germline CDR1 reads SGHDT; CDR2 reads YYEEEE. This CDR3 is built from 15 residues. Sample: blood. The chain is built from TRBV5-6 and TRBJ2-7, with TRBD1 identical over 7 bases. This clonotype originated in a man aged 40-50 years in good health. CDR3 in amino acids: CASSFTGAGSYEQYF. DNA of the CDR3: TGTGCCAGCAGCTTTACAGGGGCAGGCTCCTACGAGCAGTACTTC.